The 28 T cell receptor beta chains below were found in one sample sequenced in a study of response to subunit inactivated influenza vaccine. TCRdb fed the RT-PCR reads into MiXCR, producing one record per CDR3 protein. The sample consists of roughly 570,000 distinct CDR3 sequences, about 14% of them appearing once. The sample consisted of PBMCs from blood, taken roughly 13 days after vaccination. Receptor source: a middle-aged man who received an inactivated influenza vaccine.

This clonotype appeared a few times. CDR3 region: CASSLDEGARLFF. CDR3 sequence (DNA): TGTGCCAGCAGCTTAGATGAGGGGGCACGCCTGTTTTTT. V and J are TRBV7-9 and TRBJ1-4, with 7 bases matching TRBD1. CDR3 size: 13 residues. Trimming took 1 base from V and 14 from J; bases not matched to a gene: 7. Germline V gene data show CDR1 as SEHNR and CDR2 as FQNEAQ (reference sequence).

This clonotype turned up a few times. The chain carries TRBV7-9 and TRBJ2-5; D is uncertain. CDR1 and CDR2 from the germline V gene are SEHNR and FQNEAQ (reference sequence). V was cut by 0 bases and J by 0 bases, with 8 bases left in between. The CDR3 sequence is 15 residues long. CDR3 bases: TGTGCCAGCAGCTTAGCGGCCGAATACCAAGAGACCCAGTACTTC. Its protein is CASSLAAEYQETQYF.

This clonotype was detected only once. One end of the junction fails to match germline, which may point to a read error. The chain joins TRBV6-5 to TRBJ2-7, with TRBD2 identical over 8 bases. CDR1 and CDR2 from the germline V gene are MNHEY and SVGAGI. The CDR3 runs to 15 residues. CDR3 sequence: CASSYASGPSYEKYF. The CDR3 bases are TGTGCCAGCAGTTACGCTAGCGGGCCCTCCTACGAGAAGTACTTC.

V gene TRBV4-2 combines with J gene TRBJ1-2, with 8 positions matching TRBD1. CDR1 LGHNA and CDR2 YNFKEQ come from the germline V gene. With 2 bases clipped from V and 8 bases from J, the junction kept 7 bases outside the gene matches. The CDR3 sequence is 14 residues long. CDR3 nucleotides: TGTGCCAGCAGCCAACCCGACAGGGGCGAAGGCTACACCTTC. This codes for CASSQPDRGEGYTF.

The V call is TRBV28, the J call TRBJ2-7; D perhaps matches TRBD1 (6 bases). Germline V gene lookup returns CDR1 MDHEN and CDR2 SYDVKM. The V end lost 3 bases, the J end lost 6 bases, and 9 bases lay between the germline ends. The CDR3 is 12 amino acids. CDR3 sequence: CASSFQGIEQYF. Written as DNA, the CDR3 is TGTGCCAGCAGTTTCCAGGGGATCGAGCAGTACTTC.

This clonotype was counted ten times or more. CDR3 protein: CASSTGTPRTGELFF. Written as DNA, the CDR3 is TGCGCCAGCAGCACCGGGACCCCGAGGACCGGGGAGCTGTTTTTT. The rearrangement joins TRBV5-1 to TRBJ2-2, with D possibly called TRBD1 or TRBD2 (5 bases each). This CDR3 comprises 15 residues. CDR1 is SGHRS and CDR2 is YFSETQ in the germline V gene. Trimming took 4 bases from V and 5 from J, leaving 15 bases between them.

This clonotype came up a few times. The rearrangement joins TRBV2 to TRBJ2-2; D possibly corresponds to TRBD1 (5 bases). Germline values: CDR1 SNHLY, CDR2 FYNNEI. V lost 6 bases and J 3 bases, leaving 17 bases between the germline ends. This CDR3 has 16 residues. DNA of the CDR3: TGTGCCAGCAGCGCGGTGTGGGGCGCAGACACCGGGGAGCTGTTTTTT. It is translated as CASSAVWGADTGELFF.

The chain combines TRBV20-1 with TRBJ2-4; 9 nucleotides align to TRBD2. Germline V lookup: CDR1 DFQATT, CDR2 SNEGSKA (reference sequence). This CDR3 is 15 amino acids long. The J segment lost 6 bases and the V segment lost 3 bases, leaving 9 bases of the junction unmatched. The CDR3 here is CSASRPSGIRNIQYF. The CDR3 DNA is TGCAGTGCTAGCCGGCCTAGCGGGATTCGAAACATTCAGTACTTC.

On this clonotype: Just one base apart from a much larger clone, this may be a read error. The chain joins TRBV4-1 to TRBJ2-1; 9 positions match TRBD1. The CDR3 is 17 residues long. Germline CDR1 reads MGHRA; CDR2 reads YSYEKL. The ends lost 6 bases at V and 6 bases at J; junction bases unmatched: 15. The CDR3 loop is CASSRTPGQGVCNEQFF. CDR3 nucleotide sequence: TGCGCCAGCAGTCGAACTCCGGGACAGGGAGTATGCAATGAGCAGTTCTTC.

The rearrangement links TRBV12-3 or TRBV12-4 to TRBJ2-7, with D possibly TRBD1 on 5 matching bases. This CDR3 is built from 13 residues. Trimming removed 3 bases from V and 6 bases from J, with 12 bases in between. The DNA of the CDR3 is TGTGCCAGCAGTTTGGGGCACCGCCTCGAGCAGTACTTC. It codes for CASSLGHRLEQYF.

This clonotype has a handful of counts. The rearrangement uses TRBV5-1 and TRBJ2-5, with no clear D. Trimming stripped 4 bases from V and 0 bases from J, with 16 bases between. This CDR3 is built from 16 residues. Germline V gives CDR1 SGHRS, CDR2 YFSETQ. In DNA, the CDR3 is TGCGCCAGCAGCGCGATTGGCGGATCGTACCAAGAGACCCAGTACTTC. It encodes CASSAIGGSYQETQYF.

This clonotype showed up many times. The chain recombines TRBV4-3 with TRBJ2-1, with a possible D match to TRBD2 (6 bases). CDR1 and CDR2 (germline): LGHNA, YSLEER. With 4 bases removed from V and 0 bases from J, the gap between germline ends came to 13 bases. There are 16 residues in the CDR3. CDR3 amino acids: CASSRTTDTSYNEQFF. The CDR3 region has the DNA TGCGCCAGCAGCCGGACTACAGACACCTCCTACAATGAGCAGTTCTTC.

The J gene is TRBJ2-1, the V gene TRBV6-5; 11 bases are a match to TRBD2. The CDR3 length is 19 residues. Germline assignment: CDR1 MNHEY and CDR2 SVGAGI. V was pared by 3 bases and J by 5 bases, with 15 bases of the junction left unmatched. The CDR3 DNA sequence: TGTGCCAGCAGTTATATCCAAAGGACTAGCGGGTCTACACACAATGAGCAGTTCTTC. Amino acid sequence: CASSYIQRTSGSTHNEQFF.

The V and J genes are TRBV20-1 and TRBJ1-6, with no clear D. The germline V gene has CDR1 DFQATT and CDR2 SNEGSKA (reference sequence). There are 13 residues in the CDR3. The ends were cut back, 7 bases at V and 7 bases at J, with 14 bases in the middle. The CDR3: CSGSRERNSPLHF. The CDR3 coding sequence is TGCAGTGGTAGTAGGGAACGGAATTCACCCCTCCACTTT.

This clonotype was picked up a small number of times. The CDR3 reads CSGRDGTGFPPQHF. CDR3 nucleotides: TGCAGTGGTAGGGATGGGACAGGGTTTCCTCCCCAGCATTTT. The chain links TRBV20-1 to TRBJ1-5, with 9 bases identical to TRBD1. The germline V gene has CDR1 DFQATT and CDR2 SNEGSKA (reference sequence). J lost 10 bases, V lost 7 bases, and 14 bases had no gene match. The CDR3 contains 14 residues.

A few counts support this clonotype. The chain employs TRBV4-3 and TRBJ1-5; no clear D gene. CDR1 LGHNA and CDR2 YSLEER come from the germline V gene. CDR3 length: 15 amino acids. V was shortened by 0 bases and J by 6 bases, with 12 bases between the two germline ends. This CDR3 is CASSQDLTGFQPQHF. The DNA of the CDR3 is TGCGCCAGCAGCCAAGACTTGACGGGCTTTCAGCCCCAGCATTTT.

The chain joins TRBV28 to TRBJ2-1, with 8 nucleotides matching TRBD2. V trimming: 1 base; J trimming: 5 bases; junction bases outside the gene matches: 4. CDR3 length: 15 amino acids. Germline lookup yields CDR1 MDHEN and CDR2 SYDVKM. This CDR3 is CASSLFGLANNEQFF. The CDR3 DNA follows: TGTGCCAGCAGTTTATTTGGACTAGCCAACAATGAGCAGTTCTTC.

The chain uses TRBV29-1 and TRBJ1-1, with D maybe TRBD1 (6 bases). Trimming removed 4 bases from V and 10 bases from J, with 13 bases in between. CDR1 and CDR2 (germline): SQVTM, ANQGSEA. There are 11 residues in the CDR3. CDR3 protein: CSVVWTGAAFF. The CDR3 nucleotides read TGCAGCGTTGTCTGGACGGGGGCAGCTTTCTTT.

This clonotype was picked up a small number of times. J is TRBJ1-1 and V is TRBV4-3; D is undetermined. The CDR3 is 15 residues long. Germline V gives CDR1 LGHNA, CDR2 YSLEER. Trimming took 0 bases from V and 5 from J, leaving 13 bases between them. The CDR3 nucleotides are TGCGCCAGCAGCCAAGACTACAGCTTGGGGACTGAAGCTTTCTTT. Translation: CASSQDYSLGTEAFF.

The chain has TRBV18 and TRBJ1-1, with D unclear. Germline V gene lookup returns CDR1 KGHSH and CDR2 LQKENI. V was clipped by 2 bases and J by 1 base, with 11 bases between them. This CDR3 comprises 15 residues. CDR3 in amino acids: CASSPGAGWNTEAFF. The DNA of the CDR3 is TGTGCCAGCTCACCAGGAGCCGGGTGGAACACTGAAGCTTTCTTT.

This clonotype was observed at least ten times. The chain recombines TRBV15 with TRBJ2-3; the D is unclear. Trimming left V 0 bases short and J 1 base short, with 11 bases between. Germline V CDR1 and CDR2: LNHNV, YYDKDF (reference sequence). This CDR3 is built from 16 residues. This chain's CDR3 is CATSREGSVGTDTQYF. The CDR3 coding sequence is TGTGCCACCAGCAGAGAGGGCAGCGTGGGCACAGATACGCAGTATTTT.

As to this clonotype: At one end, the junction sequence differs from germline, possibly due to a read error. The chain uses TRBV7-9 and TRBJ1-1; perhaps TRBD1 as D (6 bases). Germline-derived CDR1 and CDR2 are SEHNR and FQNEAQ (reference sequence). This CDR3 comprises 16 residues. CDR3 in DNA: TGTGCCAGCAGTTTAGAGCACGGCAGGGGGAACACTGAAGCTTTCTTT. Its translation is CASSLEHGRGNTEAFF.

This clonotype was counted between two and nine times. This chain links TRBV7-8 with TRBJ1-1; 7 bases align to TRBD1. Germline CDR1 SGHVS, CDR2 FQNEAQ. The CDR3 is 15 amino acids. V shed 5 bases, J shed 4 bases, and the junction held 10 bases outside the gene matches. This CDR3 is CASSLTGISSTEAFF. The CDR3 bases are TGTGCCAGCAGCCTGACAGGGATATCGAGCACTGAAGCTTTCTTT.

This clonotype was found a few times. This chain joins TRBV12-3 or TRBV12-4 and TRBJ2-7; perhaps TRBD1 as D (6 bases). Trimming removed 5 bases from V and 4 bases from J, with 12 bases in between. CDR3 size: 13 residues. The CDR3 DNA sequence: TGTGCCAGCAGTGGACAGAACCAGTACGAGCAGTACTTC. Translation: CASSGQNQYEQYF.

This clonotype was counted between two and nine times. The chain links TRBV27 to TRBJ2-7; possibly TRBD1 or TRBD2 for D (5 bases each). V lost 4 bases and J lost 3, with 16 bases in between. CDR3 length: 15 amino acids. Germline CDR1 reads MNHEY; CDR2 reads SMNVEV (reference sequence). CDR3: CASSYGWDGIYEQYF. In DNA, the CDR3 is TGTGCCAGCAGTTACGGATGGGACGGCATCTACGAGCAGTACTTC.

The J gene is TRBJ2-3, the V gene TRBV12-3 or TRBV12-4, with a weak D call TRBD1 (6 bases). The ends were cut back, 6 bases at V and 1 base at J, with 11 bases in the middle. CDR3 length: 14 residues. In nucleotides, the CDR3 is TGTGCCAGCAGCGACAGGTTGGGCACAGATACGCAGTATTTT. Amino acid sequence: CASSDRLGTDTQYF.

To note about this clonotype: Its ends do not fully match the called genes, so a read error is possible. This chain connects TRBV19 to TRBJ1-1, with 8 bases that match TRBD1. The CDR3 sequence is 15 residues long. Germline V gives CDR1 LNHDA, CDR2 SQIVND (reference sequence). The DNA for the CDR3 is TGCGCCAGTAGTCCGGCCGACAGGGGAGGGTCTGAAGCTTTCTTT. Translation gives CASSPADRGGSEAFF.

The J gene is TRBJ2-7, the V gene TRBV5-6; maybe TRBD1 (5 bases). This CDR3 spans 13 amino acids. Deletions cut 3 bases from V and 3 bases from J, with 10 bases between. The germline CDR1 and CDR2 sequences are SGHDT and YYEEEE. The CDR3 region is CASSWTNHYEQYF. In nucleotides, the CDR3 is TGTGCCAGCAGCTGGACAAACCACTACGAGCAGTACTTC.